This TCR beta chain is drawn from a study of OX40 agonist ivuxolimab in advanced cancers. The study sampled blood at baseline, cycle 4 day 1, and cycle 7 day 1. TCRdb keeps only in-frame clones here, not all; method: immunoSEQ multiplex PCR. The sample has about 12,000 clones; around 84% are singletons. Germline-derived CDR1 and CDR2 are MDHEN and SYDVKM. Trimming left V 1 base short and J 0 bases short, with 6 bases between. This CDR3 is built from 14 residues. This clone showed up just once. The sequenced sample was CD4+ or CD8+ T cells sorted from blood, obtained in a trial of the OX40 agonist ivuxolimab. The TCR was taken from an adult with an advanced solid tumor such as melanoma, head and neck, liver or kidney cancer. The rearrangement links TRBV28 to TRBJ1-1; D uncertain. The CDR3 here is CASSLSLVNTEAFF. The CDR3 DNA reads as TGTGCCAGCAGTTTATCGCTAGTGAACACTGAAGCTTTCTTT.